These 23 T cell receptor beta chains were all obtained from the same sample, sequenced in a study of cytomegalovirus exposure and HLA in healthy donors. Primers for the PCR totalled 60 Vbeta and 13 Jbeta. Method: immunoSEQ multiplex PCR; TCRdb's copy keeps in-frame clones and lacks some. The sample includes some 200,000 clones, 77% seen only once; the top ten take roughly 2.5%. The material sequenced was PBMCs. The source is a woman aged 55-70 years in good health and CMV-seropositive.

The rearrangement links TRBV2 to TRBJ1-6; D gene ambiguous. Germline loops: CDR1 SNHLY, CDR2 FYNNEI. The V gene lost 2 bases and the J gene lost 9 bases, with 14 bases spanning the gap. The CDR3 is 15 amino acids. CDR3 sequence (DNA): TGTGCCAGCAGTGAAACCGTGGGAGTGGTTTCACCCCTCCACTTT. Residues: CASSETVGVVSPLHF.

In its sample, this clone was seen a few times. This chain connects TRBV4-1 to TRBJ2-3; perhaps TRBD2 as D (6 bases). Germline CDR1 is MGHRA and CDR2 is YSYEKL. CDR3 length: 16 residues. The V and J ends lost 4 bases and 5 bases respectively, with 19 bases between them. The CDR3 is CASSRPLRDLGDTQYF. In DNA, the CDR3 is TGCGCCAGCAGCCGCCCCCTGCGGGATTTGGGAGATACGCAGTATTTT.

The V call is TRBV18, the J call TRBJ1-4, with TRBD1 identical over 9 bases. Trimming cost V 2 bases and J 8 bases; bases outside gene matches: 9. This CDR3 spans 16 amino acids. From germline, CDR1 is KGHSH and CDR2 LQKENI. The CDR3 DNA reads TGTGCCAGCTCACCATCTACGGACAGGGGTGGGGAAAAACTGTTTTTT. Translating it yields CASSPSTDRGGEKLFF.

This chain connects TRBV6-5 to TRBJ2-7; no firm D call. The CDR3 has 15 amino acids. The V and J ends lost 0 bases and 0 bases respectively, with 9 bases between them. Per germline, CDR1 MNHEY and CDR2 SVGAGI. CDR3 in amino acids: CASSYSFIGSYEQYF. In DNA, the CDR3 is TGTGCCAGCAGTTACTCGTTTATCGGCTCCTACGAGCAGTACTTC.

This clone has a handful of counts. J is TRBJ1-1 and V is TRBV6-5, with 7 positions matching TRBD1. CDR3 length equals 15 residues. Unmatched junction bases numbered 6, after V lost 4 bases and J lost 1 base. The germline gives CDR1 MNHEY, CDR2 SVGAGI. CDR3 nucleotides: TGTGCCAGCAGTTCAAAACAGGGGACGAACACTGAAGCTTTCTTT. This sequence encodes CASSSKQGTNTEAFF.

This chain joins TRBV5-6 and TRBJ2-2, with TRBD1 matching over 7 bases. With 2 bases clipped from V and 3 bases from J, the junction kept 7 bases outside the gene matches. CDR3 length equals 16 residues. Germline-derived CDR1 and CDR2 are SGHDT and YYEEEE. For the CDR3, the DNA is TGTGCCAGCAGCTTTATGACAGGGTACGACACCGGGGAGCTGTTTTTT. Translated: CASSFMTGYDTGELFF.

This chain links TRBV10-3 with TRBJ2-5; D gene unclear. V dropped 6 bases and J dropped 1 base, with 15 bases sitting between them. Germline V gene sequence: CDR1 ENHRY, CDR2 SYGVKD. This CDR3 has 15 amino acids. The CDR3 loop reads CAISRSAGTQETQYF. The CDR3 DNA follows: TGTGCCATCAGCCGGTCGGCAGGAACCCAAGAGACCCAGTACTTC.

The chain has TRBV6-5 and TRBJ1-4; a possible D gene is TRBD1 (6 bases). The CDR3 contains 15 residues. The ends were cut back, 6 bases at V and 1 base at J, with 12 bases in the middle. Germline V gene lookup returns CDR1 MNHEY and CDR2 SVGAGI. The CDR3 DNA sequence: TGTGCCAGCAGCCAGACAGGCGGAACTAATGAAAAACTGTTTTTT. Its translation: CASSQTGGTNEKLFF.

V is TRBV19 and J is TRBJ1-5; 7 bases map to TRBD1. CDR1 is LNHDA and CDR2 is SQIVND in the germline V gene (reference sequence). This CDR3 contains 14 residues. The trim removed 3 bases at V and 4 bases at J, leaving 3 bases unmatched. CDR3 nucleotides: TGTGCCAGTAGTATCCTGACAGGGAATCAGCCCCAGCATTTT. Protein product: CASSILTGNQPQHF.

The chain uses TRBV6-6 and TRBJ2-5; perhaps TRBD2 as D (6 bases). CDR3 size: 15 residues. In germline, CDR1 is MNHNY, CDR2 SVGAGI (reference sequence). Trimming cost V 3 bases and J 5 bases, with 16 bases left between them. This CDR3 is CASSYGGGGGETQYF. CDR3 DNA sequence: TGTGCCAGCAGTTATGGGGGAGGAGGCGGGGAGACCCAGTACTTC.

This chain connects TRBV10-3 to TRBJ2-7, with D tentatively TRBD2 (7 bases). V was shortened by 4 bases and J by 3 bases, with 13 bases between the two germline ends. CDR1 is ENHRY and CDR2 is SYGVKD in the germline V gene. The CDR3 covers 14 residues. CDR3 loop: CAISGGGGGYEQYF. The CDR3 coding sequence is TGTGCCATCAGTGGGGGAGGGGGGGGCTACGAGCAGTACTTC.

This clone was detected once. The CDR3, as DNA: TGTGCCAGCAGCTTCGCAGGGGAAAACACCATATATTTT. It encodes CASSFAGENTIYF. J is TRBJ1-3 and V is TRBV7-2; D possibly corresponds to TRBD1 (6 bases). The V end lost 3 bases, the J end lost 6 bases, and 9 bases lay between the germline ends. Looked up from germline, CDR1 is SGHTA and CDR2 is FQGNSA. The CDR3 extends over 13 amino acids.

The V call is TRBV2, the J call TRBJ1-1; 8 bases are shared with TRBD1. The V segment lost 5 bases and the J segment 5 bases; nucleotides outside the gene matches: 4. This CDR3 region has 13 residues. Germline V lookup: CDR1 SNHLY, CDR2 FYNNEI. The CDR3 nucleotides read TGTGCCAGCAGTTTCAGACAGGGGACTGAAGCTTTCTTT. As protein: CASSFRQGTEAFF.

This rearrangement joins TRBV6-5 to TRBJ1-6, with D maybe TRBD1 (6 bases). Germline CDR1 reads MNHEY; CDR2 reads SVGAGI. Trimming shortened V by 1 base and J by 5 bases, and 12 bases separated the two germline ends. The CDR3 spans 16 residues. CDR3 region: CASSYWGGLNNSPLHF. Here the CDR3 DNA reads TGTGCCAGCAGTTACTGGGGGGGGCTGAATAATTCACCCCTCCACTTT.

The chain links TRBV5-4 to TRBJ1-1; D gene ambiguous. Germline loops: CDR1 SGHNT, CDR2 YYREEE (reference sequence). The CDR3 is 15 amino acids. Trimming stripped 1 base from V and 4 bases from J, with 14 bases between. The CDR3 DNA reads TGTGCCAGCAGCTTGCTCCGTTTTCGGAGCACTGAAGCTTTCTTT. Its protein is CASSLLRFRSTEAFF.

The CDR3 region is CASSYSSLATNEKLFF. CDR3 DNA: TGTGCCAGCAGTTACTCGAGTCTTGCAACTAATGAAAAACTGTTTTTT. The genes are TRBV6-5 and TRBJ1-4; D is unresolved. V shed 0 bases and J shed 0 bases, with 8 bases lying between them. This CDR3 comprises 16 residues. CDR1 is MNHEY and CDR2 is SVGAGI in the germline V gene.

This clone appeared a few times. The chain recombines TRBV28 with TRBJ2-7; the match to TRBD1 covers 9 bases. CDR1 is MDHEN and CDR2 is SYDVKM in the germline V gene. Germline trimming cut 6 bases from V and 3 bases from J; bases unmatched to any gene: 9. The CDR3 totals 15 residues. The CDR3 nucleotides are TGTGCCAGCAGCTTTTCACTGGGACAGGGCTACGAGCAGTACTTC. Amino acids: CASSFSLGQGYEQYF.

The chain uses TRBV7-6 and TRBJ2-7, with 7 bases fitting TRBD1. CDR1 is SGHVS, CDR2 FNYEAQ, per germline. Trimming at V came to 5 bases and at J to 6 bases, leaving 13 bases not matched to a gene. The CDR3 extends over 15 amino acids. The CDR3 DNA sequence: TGTGCCAGCAGCCATACAGCGGACAGGTTGGCCGAGCAGTACTTC. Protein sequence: CASSHTADRLAEQYF.

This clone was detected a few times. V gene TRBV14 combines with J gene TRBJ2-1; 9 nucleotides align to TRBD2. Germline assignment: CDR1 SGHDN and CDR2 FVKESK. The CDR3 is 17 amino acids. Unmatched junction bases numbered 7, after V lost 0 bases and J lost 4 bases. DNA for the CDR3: TGTGCCAGCAGCCAAGATTGGGCGGGAGGGCCTTACAATGAGCAGTTCTTC. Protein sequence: CASSQDWAGGPYNEQFF.

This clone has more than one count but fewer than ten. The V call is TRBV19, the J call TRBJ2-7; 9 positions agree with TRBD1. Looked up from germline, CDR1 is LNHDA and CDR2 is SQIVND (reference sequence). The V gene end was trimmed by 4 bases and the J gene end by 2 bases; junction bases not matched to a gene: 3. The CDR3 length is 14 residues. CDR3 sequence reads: CASSTDRGTYEQYF. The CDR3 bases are TGTGCCAGTAGTACCGACAGGGGGACCTACGAGCAGTACTTC.

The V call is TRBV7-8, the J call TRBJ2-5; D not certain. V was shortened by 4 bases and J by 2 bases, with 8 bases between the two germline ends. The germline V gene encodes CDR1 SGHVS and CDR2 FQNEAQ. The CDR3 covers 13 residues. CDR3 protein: CASSSQLQETQYF. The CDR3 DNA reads TGTGCCAGCAGCTCACAGCTTCAAGAGACCCAGTACTTC.

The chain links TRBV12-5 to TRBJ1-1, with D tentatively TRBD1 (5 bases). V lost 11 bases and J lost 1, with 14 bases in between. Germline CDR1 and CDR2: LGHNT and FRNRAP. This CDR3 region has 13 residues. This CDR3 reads CAADQGPNTEAFF. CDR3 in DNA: TGTGCTGCTGACCAGGGTCCGAACACTGAAGCTTTCTTT.

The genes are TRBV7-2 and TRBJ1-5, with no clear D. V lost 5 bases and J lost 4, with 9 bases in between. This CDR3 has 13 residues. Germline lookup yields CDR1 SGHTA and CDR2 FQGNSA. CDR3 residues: CASSREVNQPQHF. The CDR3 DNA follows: TGTGCCAGCAGCCGGGAAGTGAATCAGCCCCAGCATTTT.